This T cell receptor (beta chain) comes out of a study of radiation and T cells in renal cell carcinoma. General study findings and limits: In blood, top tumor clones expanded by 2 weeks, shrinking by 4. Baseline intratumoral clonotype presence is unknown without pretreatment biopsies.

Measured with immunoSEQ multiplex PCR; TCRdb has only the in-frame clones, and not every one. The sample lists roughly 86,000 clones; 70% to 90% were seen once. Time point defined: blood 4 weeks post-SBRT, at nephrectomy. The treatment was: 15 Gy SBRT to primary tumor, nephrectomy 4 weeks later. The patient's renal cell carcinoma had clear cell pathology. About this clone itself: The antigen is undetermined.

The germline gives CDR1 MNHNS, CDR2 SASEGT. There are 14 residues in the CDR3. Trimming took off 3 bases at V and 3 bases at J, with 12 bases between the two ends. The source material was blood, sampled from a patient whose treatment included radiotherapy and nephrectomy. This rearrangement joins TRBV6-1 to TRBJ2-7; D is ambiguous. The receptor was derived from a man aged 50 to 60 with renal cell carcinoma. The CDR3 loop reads CASSDTAAIYEQYF. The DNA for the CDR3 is TGTGCCAGCAGTGATACGGCGGCAATCTACGAGCAGTACTTC.